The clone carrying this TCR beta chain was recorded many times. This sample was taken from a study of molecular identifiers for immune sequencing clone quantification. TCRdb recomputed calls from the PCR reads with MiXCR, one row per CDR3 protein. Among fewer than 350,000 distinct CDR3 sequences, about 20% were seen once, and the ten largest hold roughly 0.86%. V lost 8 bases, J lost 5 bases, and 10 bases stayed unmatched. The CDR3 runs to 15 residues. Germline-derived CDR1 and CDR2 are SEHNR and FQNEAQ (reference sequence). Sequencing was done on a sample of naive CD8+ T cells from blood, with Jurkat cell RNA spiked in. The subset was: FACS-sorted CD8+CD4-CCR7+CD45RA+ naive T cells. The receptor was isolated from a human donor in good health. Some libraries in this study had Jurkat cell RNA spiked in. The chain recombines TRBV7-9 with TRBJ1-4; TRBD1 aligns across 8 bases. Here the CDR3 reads CASPSGRGRNEKLFF. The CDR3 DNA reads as TGTGCCAGCCCCTCGGGCAGGGGGCGAAATGAAAAACTGTTTTTT.